Listed here are 31 T cell receptor beta chains from one sample, sequenced in a study of tumor-infiltrating lymphocytes in oesophageal squamous cell carcinoma. Each CDR3 protein gets one entry after TCRdb re-called the PCR reads with MiXCR. The data show about 15,000 distinct CDR3 sequences, approximately 51% seen once. Sequenced material: blood. These receptors were collected from a male donor with esophageal squamous cell carcinoma.

The chain has TRBV18 and TRBJ2-4; TRBD1 matches at 10 bases. The J call may be faulty, since TRBJ1-2 better matches the DNA end. CDR1 is KGHSH, CDR2 LQKENI, per germline. The CDR3 is 16 amino acids. The CDR3 reads CASSPLGDRGGYGYTF. The CDR3 DNA reads TGTGCCAGCTCACCACTTGGGGACAGGGGCGGATATGGCTACACCTTC.

Notes on this clonotype: A read error may account for a junction end that differs from germline. This chain uses TRBV6-1 with TRBJ2-1, with D possibly being TRBD2 (5 bases). Per germline, CDR1 MNHNS and CDR2 SASEGT. This CDR3 contains 14 residues. As DNA, the CDR3 is TGTGCCAGCAGTTACGACGGGAATAATTCACCCCTCCACTTC. Translation gives CASSYDGNNSPLHF.

This clonotype is classed as medium-sized (0.01 to 0.1%). This rearrangement joins TRBV7-2 to TRBJ2-1; D may be TRBD2 (9 bases). The length of the CDR3 is 16 residues. Trimming stripped 5 bases from V and 3 bases from J, with 17 bases between. The germline CDR1 and CDR2 sequences are SGHTA and FQGNSA. As DNA, the CDR3 is TGTGCCAGCAGCCTCAGCGGGGGGACAGGCTACAATGAGCAGTTCTTC. Its translation: CASSLSGGTGYNEQFF.

This chain connects TRBV7-9 to TRBJ2-5, with a possible D match to TRBD2 (6 bases). Germline V gene sequence: CDR1 SEHNR, CDR2 FQNEAQ (reference sequence). The V end was cut by 6 bases, the J end by 4 bases, with 18 bases between. The CDR3 sequence is 15 residues long. The CDR3 DNA follows: TGTGCCAGCAGTCCCACCGGTGGGGGAGGAGAGACCCAGTACTTC. Translation gives CASSPTGGGGETQYF. Full variable domain (remainder filled in from reference TRBV7-9 and TRBJ2-5): DTGVSQNPRHKITKRGQNVTFRCDPISEHNRLYWYRQTLGQGPEFLTYFQNEAQLEKSRLLSDRFSAERPKGSFSTLEIQRTEQGDSAMYLCASSPTGGGGETQYFGPGTRLLVL.

The chain is built from TRBV7-6 and TRBJ2-4; D remains unclear. The assigned J gene may be wrong: the sequence end matches TRBJ2-1 better. CDR1 is SGHVS, CDR2 FNYEAQ, per germline. CDR3 size: 12 residues. The CDR3 region has the DNA TGTGCCAGCAGCTTAGAAAGGAATGAGCAGTTCTTC. Its translation: CASSLERNEQFF.

This clonotype was counted ten times or more. The chain combines TRBV5-1 with TRBJ2-5; the match to TRBD2 covers 11 bases. V shed 4 bases, J shed 11 bases, and the junction held 13 bases outside the gene matches. In germline, CDR1 is SGHRS, CDR2 YFSETQ. The CDR3 is made up of 15 amino acids. CDR3 DNA sequence: TGCGCCAGCAGCGAGACTAGCGGGACTTACAATGAGCAGTACTTC. It yields the protein CASSETSGTYNEQYF. The variable domain in full, completed from reference TRBV5-1 and TRBJ2-5, reads KAGVTQTPRYLIKTRGQQVTLSCSPISGHRSVSWYQQTPGQGLQFLFEYFSETQRNKGNFPGRFSGRQFSNSRSEMNVSTLELGDSALYLCASSETSGTYNEQYFGPGTRLLVL.

In regard to this clonotype: The conserved phenylalanine or tryptophan normally closing the CDR3 is absent here, so this likely arose from a read error. The DNA is omitted, as the CDR3 cannot be located on it reliably, and the CDR3 follows TCRdb's listing. This chain connects TRBV7-2 to TRBJ2-7; TRBD1, the table's D call, lacks a check against the DNA. The CDR3 is 17 residues long, ends included. Germline V gives CDR1 SGHTA, CDR2 FQGNSA. CDR3 sequence: CASSPRDRSTYGYTFGS.

J is TRBJ2-1 and V is TRBV7-6; the D gene is possibly TRBD1 (5 bases). Germline values: CDR1 SGHVS, CDR2 FNYEAQ. Between the trimmed V and J ends, which lost 5 bases and 7 bases, there was a span of 9 bases. CDR3 length: 12 amino acids. The CDR3 DNA follows: TGTGCCAGCAGCCCACAGGATAATGAGCAGTTCTTC. Its translation is CASSPQDNEQFF.

Many counts were recorded for this clonotype. This sequence joins TRBV11-2 and TRBJ1-2; no clear D gene. CDR3 size: 16 residues. Deletions cut 2 bases from V and 3 bases from J, with 16 bases between. The germline V gene has CDR1 SGHAT and CDR2 FQNNGV. In DNA, the CDR3 is TGTGCCAGCAGCTTAAACCCAGGATTAGTTCACTATGGCTACACCTTC. The encoded protein is CASSLNPGLVHYGYTF.

This clonotype was found many times. The chain combines TRBV5-1 with TRBJ2-2; D perhaps matches TRBD2 (5 bases). Trimming cost V 0 bases and J 0 bases, with 6 bases left between them. Germline values: CDR1 SGHRS, CDR2 YFSETQ. This CDR3 is 15 amino acids long. CDR3 protein: CASSLGRANTGELFF. CDR3 coding DNA: TGCGCCAGCAGCTTGGGGCGGGCGAACACCGGGGAGCTGTTTTTT.

V and J are TRBV6-2 or TRBV6-3 and TRBJ1-1; D remains ambiguous. Germline V gene lookup returns CDR1 MNHEY and CDR2 SVGEGT. V was shortened by 5 bases and J by 0 bases, with 7 bases between the two germline ends. This CDR3 contains 13 residues. For the CDR3, the DNA is TGTGCCAGCAGTGACAAAATGAACACTGAAGCTTTCTTT. It specifies CASSDKMNTEAFF.

This chain links TRBV24-1 with TRBJ1-5, with D hard to call. Per the germline V gene, CDR1 is KGHDR and CDR2 is SFDVKD. The CDR3 loop spans 14 amino acids. V dropped 0 bases and J dropped 3 bases, with 5 bases sitting between them. CDR3 DNA sequence: TGTGCCACCAGTGATTTGAGCATCAATCAGCCCCAGCATTTT. Its translation is CATSDLSINQPQHF.

Ten or more counts support this clonotype. The J gene is TRBJ2-7, the V gene TRBV7-9; the match to TRBD1 covers 8 bases. This CDR3 is 15 amino acids long. Germline trimming cut 5 bases from V and 2 bases from J; bases unmatched to any gene: 8. From germline, CDR1 is SEHNR and CDR2 FQNEAQ (reference sequence). This chain's CDR3 is CASSLLGTGPYEQYF. The CDR3 region has the DNA TGTGCCAGCAGCCTACTGGGGACAGGTCCCTACGAGCAGTACTTC.

This clonotype was observed a handful of times. The CDR3 DNA is TGTGCCATCAGTGAACTGGGACTAGCGGGAGGGAACGACGAGCAGTACTTC. Its protein is CAISELGLAGGNDEQYF. The gene calls are TRBV10-3 and TRBJ2-4, with 16 bases aligning to TRBD2. The better agreement between TRBJ2-7 and the DNA end casts doubt on the J call. The germline CDR1 and CDR2 sequences are ENHRY and SYGVKD. The CDR3 runs 17 residues.

As for this clonotype: A much more abundant neighbour one base away suggests this may be a read error. The chain recombines TRBV9 with TRBJ1-2; weak D call: TRBD1 (6 bases). TRBJ2-7 matches the DNA end more closely, so the J call is doubtful. Germline V gene sequence: CDR1 SGDLS, CDR2 YYNGEE. This CDR3 has 17 residues. The CDR3 loop reads CASSVEAVPYGDNEQYF. CDR3 coding DNA: TGTGCCAGCAGCGTAGAGGCAGTGCCATATGGGGACAATGAGCAGTACTTC.

The chain has TRBV6-5 and TRBJ2-3, with 9 bases aligning to TRBD2. Near its end, the DNA agrees better with TRBJ2-1, so the J call may be wrong. The CDR3 spans 21 residues. Per the germline V gene, CDR1 is MNHEY and CDR2 is SVGAGI. CDR3 region: CASSYSKDGSGGTSSYNEQFF. CDR3 nucleotides: TGTGCCAGCAGTTACTCAAAGGATGGTAGCGGGGGAACGAGCTCCTACAATGAGCAGTTCTTC.

This sequence joins TRBV28 and TRBJ2-7; D ambiguous. V was shortened by 5 bases and J by 3 bases, with 5 bases between the two germline ends. Per germline, CDR1 MDHEN and CDR2 SYDVKM. The CDR3 totals 11 residues. Here the CDR3 reads CASSNGYEQYF. CDR3 sequence (DNA): TGTGCCAGCAGTAACGGCTACGAGCAGTACTTC.

The chain links TRBV7-2 to TRBJ2-5; D may be TRBD1 or TRBD2 (5 bases each). Judging by the DNA end, TRBJ2-1 fits better; the J call may be wrong. The CDR3 has 15 residues. The germline V gene has CDR1 SGHTA and CDR2 FQGNSA. The CDR3 nucleotides read TGTGCCAGCAGCAGGGACCAAAGCTCCTACAATGAGCAGTTCTTC. It encodes CASSRDQSSYNEQFF.

The chain employs TRBV29-1 and TRBJ2-3; TRBD1 is a possible D gene (8 bases). The J call could be wrong; TRBJ2-5 is a better fit for the DNA end. This CDR3 is 13 amino acids long. Germline V gives CDR1 SQVTM, CDR2 ANQGSEA. This CDR3 is CSVDHRGGETQYF. The CDR3 nucleotides are TGCAGCGTTGATCACAGGGGGGGGGAGACCCAGTACTTC.

The rearrangement uses TRBV7-2 and TRBJ2-1; D might be TRBD2 (5 bases). The better agreement between TRBJ2-7 and the DNA end casts doubt on the J call. CDR3 length: 14 residues. Germline values: CDR1 SGHTA, CDR2 FQGNSA. The CDR3 loop is CASSSGISLYEQYF. The DNA of the CDR3 is TGTGCCAGCAGCTCCGGGATCTCCCTCTACGAGCAGTACTTC.

Details on this clonotype: This may stem from a read error, because a much larger clone lies one nucleotide away. This chain uses TRBV5-3 with TRBJ1-6; possible D gene TRBD1, 6 bases. TRBV5-3 is filed as an ORF, its function uncertain. The CDR3 contains 18 residues. The CDR3, as DNA: TGTGCCAGCAGCCCAAAGGGTCAGGGGAGCTCCCATAATTCACCCCTCCACTTT. It codes for CASSPKGQGSSHNSPLHF.

V is TRBV7-2 and J is TRBJ2-5, with 14 bases that match TRBD2. The J call is in doubt because the DNA end fits TRBJ2-7 better. The CDR3 length is 15 residues. CDR1 is SGHTA, CDR2 FQGNSA, per germline. In DNA form, the CDR3 reads TGTGCCAGCAGCTTCTGGACTAGCGGGAGGTACGAGCAGTACTTC. This sequence encodes CASSFWTSGRYEQYF.

The V gene is TRBV7-4, the J gene TRBJ2-1, with 7 bases that match TRBD2. The CDR3 has 16 residues. From germline, CDR1 is SGHVT and CDR2 SQSDAQ. V lost 0 bases, J lost 4 bases, and 6 bases stayed unmatched. This CDR3 reads CASSLARSGTYNEQFF. DNA for the CDR3: TGTGCCAGCAGCTTAGCGCGGAGCGGGACGTACAATGAGCAGTTCTTC.

In its sample, this clonotype ranks as large. The chain recombines TRBV7-2 with TRBJ2-3, with D unclear. The V gene lost 5 bases and the J gene lost 4 bases, with 13 bases spanning the gap. There are 14 residues in the CDR3. Germline V gene lookup returns CDR1 SGHTA and CDR2 FQGNSA. DNA of the CDR3: TGTGCCAGCAGCCCTAGTGTAGTCCCAGATACGCAGTATTTT. Its protein product is CASSPSVVPDTQYF.

This chain connects TRBV28 to TRBJ1-1; D is possibly TRBD1 (5 bases). Trimming removed 5 bases from V and 0 bases from J, with 16 bases in between. The CDR3 extends over 16 amino acids. Germline CDR1 is MDHEN and CDR2 is SYDVKM. The CDR3 protein is CASSGGGFGLNTEAFF. CDR3 coding DNA: TGTGCCAGCAGTGGGGGGGGGTTTGGTCTGAACACTGAAGCTTTCTTT. The full variable domain, its missing parts supplied by reference TRBV28 and TRBJ1-1, is DVKVTQSSRYLVKRTGEKVFLECVQDMDHENMFWYRQDPGLGLRLIYFSYDVKMKEKGDIPEGYSVSREKKERFSLILESASTNQTSMYLCASSGGGFGLNTEAFFGQGTRLTVV.

The table lists this clonotype with many counts. The V gene is TRBV15, the J gene TRBJ2-5, with 10 nucleotides matching TRBD2. CDR3 size: 16 residues. The V gene end was trimmed by 3 bases and the J gene end by 0 bases; junction bases not matched to a gene: 4. Germline CDR1 and CDR2: LNHNV and YYDKDF (reference sequence). This CDR3 reads CATSSFGTSDQETQYF. The CDR3 DNA reads TGTGCCACCAGCAGCTTTGGGACTAGCGACCAAGAGACCCAGTACTTC.

The chain carries TRBV5-1 and TRBJ1-1; TRBD1 is a possible D gene (6 bases). The CDR3 loop spans 15 amino acids. Germline V gives CDR1 SGHRS, CDR2 YFSETQ. V lost 1 base and J lost 1, with 11 bases in between. In DNA form, the CDR3 reads TGCGCCAGCAGCTTGTGGGCCAGGGGGAACACTGAAGCTTTCTTT. This translates into CASSLWARGNTEAFF.

The chain employs TRBV11-2 and TRBJ2-2; 7 bases align to TRBD1. Germline trimming cut 8 bases from V and 4 bases from J; bases unmatched to any gene: 7. This CDR3 contains 14 residues. Germline values: CDR1 SGHAT, CDR2 FQNNGV. The CDR3 DNA reads as TGTGCCAGCGGCCGAGGGACAGCCACCGGGGAGCTGTTTTTT. Protein sequence: CASGRGTATGELFF.

For this clonotype: The CDR3 ends on some other residue instead of the conserved phenylalanine or tryptophan, so this is likely a read error. It is unclear where the CDR3 begins or ends on the DNA, so no DNA is shown, and the CDR3 is as TCRdb lists it. V usage is TRBV25-1 and J usage is TRBJ2-6; no check of the table's D call, TRBD1, against the DNA was made. The CDR3 spans 13 residues, counting both ends. CDR1 and CDR2 from the germline V gene are MGHDK and SYGVNS. This CDR3 reads CASSANNEQFFGA.

This clonotype was counted at least ten times. With a much larger clone just one base away, this may be a read error. This sequence joins TRBV7-2 and TRBJ2-7; maybe TRBD2 (6 bases). V was shortened by 4 bases and J by 7 bases, with 26 bases between the two germline ends. CDR3 length: 17 amino acids. Per the germline V gene, CDR1 is SGHTA and CDR2 is FQGNSA. In DNA form, the CDR3 reads TGTGCCAGCAGCTCGCCCCTTGGGGGAGGTACCTACAATGAGCAGTACTTC. Translated, it gives CASSSPLGGGTYNEQYF.

The V and J genes are TRBV7-2 and TRBJ2-1, with 12 bases identical to TRBD2. Germline CDR1 SGHTA, CDR2 FQGNSA. J was trimmed by 2 bases and V by 4 bases; bases with no gene match: 9. The CDR3 has 18 residues. CDR3: CASSSGLAGQGPYNEQFF. CDR3 DNA: TGTGCCAGCAGCTCAGGACTAGCGGGACAGGGACCCTACAATGAGCAGTTCTTC.